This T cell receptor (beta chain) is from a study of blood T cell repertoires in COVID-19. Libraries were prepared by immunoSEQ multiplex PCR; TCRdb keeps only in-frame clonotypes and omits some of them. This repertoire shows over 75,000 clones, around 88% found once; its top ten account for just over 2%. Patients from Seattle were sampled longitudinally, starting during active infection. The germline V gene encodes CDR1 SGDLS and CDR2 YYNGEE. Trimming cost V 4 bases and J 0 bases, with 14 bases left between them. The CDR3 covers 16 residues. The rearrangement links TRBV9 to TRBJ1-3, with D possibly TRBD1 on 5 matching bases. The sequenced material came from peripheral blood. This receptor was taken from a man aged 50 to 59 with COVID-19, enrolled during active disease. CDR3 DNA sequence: TGTGCCAGCAGCCCATCAGGGCTCCTCTCTGGAAACACCATATATTTT. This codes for CASSPSGLLSGNTIYF.